Below, one TCR beta chain is given with its context. Its matching antigen is unknown. These data originate in a study of cytotoxic CD8 clonotypes in ibrutinib-treated CLL. Across the whole study: The samples contained 250,000 to 300,000 productive templates on average. They also contained an average of approximately 97,000 productive rearrangements.

General study findings and limits: Starting clonality was above that of age-matched healthy donors and tracked circulating CD8+ T-cell counts.

TCRdb's table, derived via immunoSEQ multiplex PCR, lists solely in-frame clones and lacks some. The sample lists some 140,000 clones, roughly 90% occurring once. CDR3 length: 15 amino acids. Germline CDR1 is SGHNT and CDR2 is YENEEA. Trimming took 1 base from V and 1 from J, leaving 8 bases between them. This chain joins TRBV11-3 and TRBJ2-1, with D hard to call. The clonotype originates from a human donor with chronic lymphocytic leukemia. The sample here was PBMCs, taken after 12 months of ibrutinib treatment. The CDR3 here is CASSLGRLSYNEQFF. CDR3 nucleotides: TGTGCCAGCAGCTTAGGCCGTCTATCCTACAATGAGCAGTTCTTC.